This record covers a single T cell receptor (beta chain). Its antigen is still unknown. This specimen comes from a study of cytomegalovirus exposure and HLA in healthy donors. Study results and limitations: No immune exposure information besides CMV serostatus was available. An observed cluster of highly shared sequence variants was recorded as a likely sequencing artifact.

V was clipped by 4 bases and J by 8 bases, with 8 bases between them. This CDR3 spans 12 amino acids. Germline V gives CDR1 LGHNA, CDR2 YNFKEQ. Researchers ran the PCR with 60 Vbeta and 13 Jbeta primers. The authors' processing: Roughly 80 million unique TCR beta chains, roughly 11 million shared, were counted in a later analysis. Produced via immunoSEQ multiplex PCR; TCRdb's table is partial and in-frame only. The V and J calls and clone size were taken over from that table, and D and trimming were inferred from the DNA. The sample contains 100,000 to 150,000 clones, 74% of which appear only once. This receptor was identified in a woman in her forties or fifties in good health and CMV-seropositive. Material: PBMCs. The V call is TRBV4-2, the J call TRBJ1-4; D gene ambiguous. The CDR3 DNA sequence: TGTGCCAGCAGCCGCGCGCGGGAAAAACTGTTTTTT. Its protein product is CASSRAREKLFF.